Sequencing of this TCR beta chain was carried out in a study of cytomegalovirus exposure and HLA in healthy donors. Study-level findings and limits: For cytomegalovirus status, the classifier reportedly gave diagnoses with high specificity and sensitivity. Most TCR sequences were seen very rarely across donors, but some public TCRs occurred in many. CMV antigen specificity of a few CMV-associated chains was confirmed in vitro. Altogether, 150 to 200 TCR beta chains were recorded as cytomegalovirus-associated.

TCRdb keeps only in-frame clones here, not all; method: immunoSEQ multiplex PCR. The top ten hold approximately 0.34% of the sample, which has around 250,000 clones, around 89% seen once. This clone has a single count. Its antigen is unidentified. Germline CDR1 reads SGDLS; CDR2 reads YYNGEE. The CDR3 runs to 19 residues. V was clipped by 4 bases and J by 0 bases; unmatched bases: 14. This chain joins TRBV9 and TRBJ2-3; 10 nucleotides match TRBD2. This clonotype was sampled from a woman aged 18-29 years in good health and CMV-seronegative. The sequenced sample was PBMCs. The CDR3 region is CASSLGASGGPGSTDTQYF. The CDR3 coding sequence is TGTGCCAGCAGCCTAGGGGCTAGCGGGGGCCCCGGGAGCACAGATACGCAGTATTTT.